This T cell receptor beta chain was documented in a study of chemoradiotherapy in HPV16-positive cancers. Overall study findings and caveats: For HPV16-positive patients, expanding HPV-responsive T cells associated with longer recurrence-free survival. The functional HPV-specific definition rests on just a couple of HPV16-positive patients.

Sequenced by immunoSEQ multiplex PCR; TCRdb stores in-frame clones only, minus some. The top ten hold 4.3% of the sample, which has several thousand clones, about 92% seen once. A note on this clone: No antigen is known for it.

Germline CDR1 and CDR2: MDHEN and SYDVKM. The germline V and J ends were trimmed by 6 bases and 7 bases, with 21 bases remaining between them. The CDR3 is made up of 15 amino acids. V usage is TRBV28 and J usage is TRBJ1-2; D is undetermined. This material was obtained from a patient who underwent chemoradiotherapy. This TCR came from a human donor with HPV-associated anogenital cancer. The CDR3 region is CASSPDSPGLSGYTF. The CDR3 nucleotides are TGTGCCAGCAGCCCTGATAGCCCGGGGTTGAGTGGCTACACCTTC.